This TCR beta chain was identified during a study of blood T cell repertoires in COVID-19. V was trimmed by 4 bases and J by 4 bases, leaving 4 bases between them. This CDR3 comprises 12 residues. The germline CDR1 and CDR2 sequences are SGHAT and FQNNGV. Libraries were prepared by immunoSEQ multiplex PCR; TCRdb keeps only in-frame clonotypes and omits some of them. The table lists around 220,000 clones, roughly nine tenths of them singletons, with about 2.2% in the top ten. The clonotype comes from a woman in her forties or fifties with acute or convalescent COVID-19. Sequenced sample: peripheral blood. The rearrangement joins TRBV11-2 to TRBJ2-2; D is ambiguous. The chain's CDR3 is CASSSPTGELFF. In DNA, the CDR3 is TGTGCCAGCAGCTCTCCCACCGGGGAGCTGTTTTTT.